One sample yielded the 18 T cell receptor beta chains listed below, sequenced in a study of graft-versus-host responses after intestinal transplantation. Intraepithelial plus lamina propria lymphocytes were released by processing graft tissue. Clones were sequenced by immunoSEQ multiplex PCR, and TCRdb holds only the in-frame ones, with some missing. The sample yields 22,000 or so clones, about 80% seen once. This sample comprised ileum tissue, obtained 12 days after intestinal transplant. Receptors were obtained from a human patient who received an intestinal transplant, so some T cells may come from the graft donor.

This sequence joins TRBV6-5 and TRBJ1-6; 10 bases are a match to TRBD1. Germline V gene lookup returns CDR1 MNHEY and CDR2 SVGAGI. CDR3 length equals 15 residues. J was trimmed by 7 bases and V by 4 bases; bases with no gene match: 4. The CDR3 region has the DNA TGTGCCAGCAGTTCCCCGGGACAGGGGAATTCACCCCTCCACTTT. Its protein product is CASSSPGQGNSPLHF.

This chain joins TRBV4-3 and TRBJ2-7; D not certain. Germline V gives CDR1 LGHNA, CDR2 YSLEER. The CDR3 loop spans 14 amino acids. V lost 0 bases to trimming and J lost 0 bases, with 6 bases between them. This chain's CDR3 is CASSQEGSSYEQYF. As DNA, the CDR3 is TGCGCCAGCAGCCAAGAGGGCAGCTCCTACGAGCAGTACTTC.

Worth noting for this clone: The conserved phenylalanine or tryptophan normally closing the CDR3 is absent here, so this likely arose from a read error. Because the CDR3's place on the DNA is in doubt, the DNA is left out and the CDR3 is given as listed by TCRdb. The V gene is TRBV7-9, the J gene TRBJ2-7; TRBD2, the table's D call, lacks a check against the DNA. Germline V gives CDR1 SEHNR, CDR2 FQNEAQ (reference sequence). The CDR3 is 10 residues long, counting both termini. This CDR3 reads CASSLVAGKL.

The genes are TRBV5-4 and TRBJ2-3, with TRBD2 matching over 7 bases. J lost 3 bases, V lost 3 bases, and 1 base had no gene match. This CDR3 comprises 13 residues. CDR1 SGHNT and CDR2 YYREEE come from the germline V gene (reference sequence). CDR3 sequence: CASSWEGTDTQYF. CDR3 nucleotides: TGTGCCAGCAGCTGGGAGGGTACAGATACGCAGTATTTT. Combining the CDR3 with reference TRBV5-4 and TRBJ2-3 gives the whole variable domain ETGVTQSPTHLIKTRGQQVTLRCSSQSGHNTVSWYQQALGQGPQFIFQYYREEENGRGNFPPRFSGLQFPNYSSELNVNALELDDSALYLCASSWEGTDTQYFGPGTRLTVL.

The chain employs TRBV5-1 and TRBJ2-3; 7 positions agree with TRBD1. The germline gives CDR1 SGHRS, CDR2 YFSETQ. J lost 5 bases, V lost 0 bases, and 6 bases had no gene match. The CDR3 runs to 15 residues. CDR3 in DNA: TGCGCCAGCAGCTTGGCCGTACAGGGGAAAGATACGCAGTATTTT. Translation: CASSLAVQGKDTQYF.

The genes are TRBV30 and TRBJ2-1, with TRBD2 as a possible D gene (5 bases). The CDR3 runs 16 residues. Trimming took off 0 bases at V and 4 bases at J, with 16 bases between the two ends. Per the germline V gene, CDR1 is GTSNPN and CDR2 is SVGIG (reference sequence). The CDR3 DNA is TGTGCCTGGAGTGTACTTACTAGTCGAGGGTACAATGAGCAGTTCTTC. Encoded protein: CAWSVLTSRGYNEQFF.

A single count supports this clone. The chain recombines TRBV6-1 with TRBJ1-4; D is unclear. The V and J ends lost 6 bases and 8 bases respectively, with 19 bases between them. CDR3 length: 15 amino acids. Germline V gene lookup returns CDR1 MNHNS and CDR2 SASEGT. The DNA of the CDR3 is TGTGCCAGCAGAGCTTTCGAGAGCGAGGGAGAAAAACTGTTTTTT. Protein product: CASRAFESEGEKLFF.

This clone was detected only once. V gene TRBV9 combines with J gene TRBJ2-7; weak D call: TRBD2 (5 bases). V shed 2 bases and J shed 2 bases, with 11 bases lying between them. The CDR3 runs 14 residues. Germline V gene lookup returns CDR1 SGDLS and CDR2 YYNGEE. CDR3 residues: CASSVAPGAYEQYF. In DNA, the CDR3 is TGTGCCAGCAGCGTGGCCCCCGGGGCCTACGAGCAGTACTTC.

CDR3 loop: CASSESLTGSYGYTF. CDR3 in DNA: TGCGCCAGCAGTGAGTCGCTCACGGGGTCCTATGGCTACACCTTC. The J gene is TRBJ1-2, the V gene TRBV10-2, with D unclear. Trimming shortened V by 0 bases and J by 4 bases, and 12 bases separated the two germline ends. Germline V lookup: CDR1 WSHSY, CDR2 SAAADI. There are 15 residues in the CDR3.

The chain uses TRBV7-9 and TRBJ1-3; possibly TRBD1 for D (6 bases). V lost 4 bases and J 0 bases, leaving 10 bases between the germline ends. The germline CDR1 and CDR2 sequences are SEHNR and FQNEAQ (reference sequence). CDR3 size: 15 residues. The CDR3 here is CASSSTGSSGNTIYF. Written as DNA, the CDR3 is TGTGCCAGCAGCTCCACAGGGAGCTCTGGAAACACCATATATTTT.

The chain employs TRBV15 and TRBJ2-7, with TRBD2 as a possible D gene (6 bases). V was trimmed by 0 bases and J by 5 bases, leaving 14 bases between them. CDR1 is LNHNV, CDR2 YYDKDF, per germline (reference sequence). The CDR3 contains 15 residues. The CDR3 sequence: CATSRDRSWGDEQYF. CDR3 sequence (DNA): TGTGCCACCAGCAGAGATCGGAGCTGGGGGGACGAGCAGTACTTC. Supplemented by reference TRBV15 and TRBJ2-7, the full variable domain reads DAMVIQNPRYQVTQFGKPVTLSCSQTLNHNVMYWYQQKSSQAPKLLFHYYDKDFNNEADTPDNFQSRRPNTSFCFLDIRSPGLGDTAMYLCATSRDRSWGDEQYFGPGTRLTVT.

Only a few counts were recorded for this clone. The DNA of the CDR3 is TGTGCCAGCAGCCCCCCGGGACAGGCCCACGAGCAGTACTTC. Amino acid sequence: CASSPPGQAHEQYF. V usage is TRBV7-9 and J usage is TRBJ2-7, with 8 nucleotides matching TRBD1. The V segment lost 5 bases and the J segment 5 bases; nucleotides outside the gene matches: 8. The CDR3 length is 14 residues. Germline-derived CDR1 and CDR2 are SEHNR and FQNEAQ (reference sequence). Looking up the rest from reference TRBV7-9 and TRBJ2-7 gives the full variable domain: DTGVSQNPRHKITKRGQNVTFRCDPISEHNRLYWYRQTLGQGPEFLTYFQNEAQLEKSRLLSDRFSAERPKGSFSTLEIQRTEQGDSAMYLCASSPPGQAHEQYFGPGTRLTVT.

The V and J genes are TRBV29-1 and TRBJ1-2; D is perhaps TRBD1 (5 bases). Germline CDR1 is SQVTM and CDR2 is ANQGSEA. Trimming removed 6 bases from V and 4 bases from J, with 18 bases in between. The length of the CDR3 is 14 residues. CDR3 region: CSVAGTYGGYGYTF. The DNA for the CDR3 is TGCAGCGTCGCAGGGACCTACGGGGGCTATGGCTACACCTTC.

This clone has only one observation. This rearrangement joins TRBV2 to TRBJ2-7, with 8 bases fitting TRBD1. CDR1 SNHLY and CDR2 FYNNEI come from the germline V gene. The CDR3 extends over 13 amino acids. Unmatched junction bases numbered 3, after V lost 6 bases and J lost 2 bases. CDR3 in amino acids: CASRRTGTYEQYF. The CDR3 DNA reads as TGTGCCAGCAGGAGGACAGGGACCTACGAGCAGTACTTC.

The chain uses TRBV6-5 and TRBJ1-2, with TRBD1 matching over 7 bases. The CDR3 is made up of 15 amino acids. The V segment lost 2 bases and the J segment 4 bases; nucleotides outside the gene matches: 7. The germline V gene has CDR1 MNHEY and CDR2 SVGAGI. The CDR3 DNA is TGTGCCAGCAGTTACGGGGGACAGATCACCTATGGCTACACCTTC. Translated, it gives CASSYGGQITYGYTF.

V and J are TRBV5-1 and TRBJ2-3, with D maybe TRBD1 (6 bases). The germline gives CDR1 SGHRS, CDR2 YFSETQ. The CDR3 length is 16 residues. V was trimmed by 3 bases and J by 2 bases, leaving 16 bases between them. CDR3 residues: CASSSGPAGDTDTQYF. CDR3 nucleotide sequence: TGCGCCAGCAGCTCGGGGCCGGCAGGGGACACAGATACGCAGTATTTT.

The chain employs TRBV7-3 and TRBJ2-2; D is perhaps TRBD1 (6 bases). The J call may be mistaken, given a closer DNA end match to TRBJ1-3. This CDR3 contains 14 residues. Per the germline V gene, CDR1 is SGHTA and CDR2 is FQGTGA. CDR3 region: CASSPTGLGNTIYF. The CDR3 nucleotides are TGTGCCAGCAGTCCAACAGGGCTCGGAAACACCATATATTTT.

J is TRBJ2-7 and V is TRBV10-2; D not resolved. The CDR3 totals 12 residues. CDR1 is WSHSY and CDR2 is SAAADI in the germline V gene. The V and J ends lost 8 bases and 0 bases respectively, with 8 bases between them. In DNA, the CDR3 is TGCGCCAGCGCGTGGAGCTCCTACGAGCAGTACTTC. Its translation is CASAWSSYEQYF.